The 8 T cell receptor beta chains in this list originate from one sample, sequenced in a study of T-cell reconstitution after alpha-beta-depleted transplantation in children. Preparation of the TCRbeta library used unique molecular identifiers. TCRdb reprocessed the PCR reads via MiXCR and lists one record per CDR3 protein. This sample carries just over 200,000 distinct CDR3 sequences, roughly 8.1% of them seen once, and the ten largest clones take less than 40%. The source was PBMCs, mostly from graft donor cells, collected 360 days after TCRalphabeta/CD19-depleted stem cell transplant. The source is a male patient between 2 and 15 years old who had a stem cell transplant for acute myeloid leukemia, so the T cells may come from the graft donor.

The chain employs TRBV5-1 and TRBJ2-5, with D perhaps matching TRBD1 (7 bases). Per the germline V gene, CDR1 is SGHRS and CDR2 is YFSETQ. The CDR3 extends over 14 amino acids. V lost 2 bases and J lost 3, with 11 bases in between. The CDR3 DNA follows: TGCGCCAGCAGCTTTAGCAGGGGGGAAGAGACCCAGTACTTC. It encodes CASSFSRGEETQYF. Combining the CDR3 with reference TRBV5-1 and TRBJ2-5 gives the whole variable domain KAGVTQTPRYLIKTRGQQVTLSCSPISGHRSVSWYQQTPGQGLQFLFEYFSETQRNKGNFPGRFSGRQFSNSRSEMNVSTLELGDSALYLCASSFSRGEETQYFGPGTRLLVL.

This clonotype was counted at least ten times. The CDR3 is CASSQESAGWDEQFF. The CDR3 coding sequence is TGTGCCAGCAGCCAAGAATCAGCGGGATGGGATGAGCAGTTCTTC. The rearrangement links TRBV3-1 to TRBJ2-1; 7 nucleotides match TRBD2. This CDR3 has 15 amino acids. The germline gives CDR1 LGHDT, CDR2 YNNKEL (reference sequence). After removal of 0 bases from V and 8 bases from J, the junction contained 7 bases not matched to a gene.

The V gene is TRBV5-1, the J gene TRBJ1-1; no clear D. The CDR3 is 18 residues long. Per germline, CDR1 SGHRS and CDR2 YFSETQ. Trimming removed 1 base at V and 0 bases at J, with 19 bases between. CDR3 sequence: CASSLQRARWPLNTEAFF. Written as DNA, the CDR3 is TGCGCCAGCAGCTTGCAGCGAGCCCGCTGGCCTCTGAACACTGAAGCTTTCTTT.

This clonotype has a handful of counts. DNA for the CDR3: TGCAGCGTTGTGGGGGCCTGGTTTGGCACAGATACGCAGTATTTT. Its translation: CSVVGAWFGTDTQYF. This rearrangement joins TRBV29-1 to TRBJ2-3; TRBD1 might be the D (6 bases). CDR3 length: 15 amino acids. Trimming stripped 4 bases from V and 1 base from J, with 15 bases between. The germline V gene encodes CDR1 SQVTM and CDR2 ANQGSEA.

This clonotype was counted a few times. This chain joins TRBV21-1 and TRBJ2-1. TRBV21-1 is noted as a pseudogene. The CDR3 has 13 amino acids. The CDR3 bases are TGTGCCAGCAGCAAGGGGAAGTCGGCTGAGCAGTTCTTC. It translates to CASSKGKSAEQFF.

The rearrangement joins TRBV3-1 to TRBJ2-1; 7 bases map to TRBD2. The trim removed 1 base at V and 3 bases at J, leaving 9 bases unmatched. CDR1 is LGHDT and CDR2 is YNNKEL in the germline V gene (reference sequence). This CDR3 has 17 amino acids. DNA of the CDR3: TGTGCCAGCAGCCAAGTGTTGTGGTGGGAGGGCTACAATGAGCAGTTCTTC. Translating gives CASSQVLWWEGYNEQFF.

The J gene is TRBJ2-2, the V gene TRBV12-3 or TRBV12-4; unclear D gene. The CDR3 is 13 residues long. The V gene lost 0 bases and the J gene lost 6 bases, with 5 bases spanning the gap. The CDR3 here is CASSLALPGELFF. Here the CDR3 DNA reads TGTGCCAGCAGTTTAGCCCTACCCGGGGAGCTGTTTTTT.

This clonotype was recorded a few times. The J gene is TRBJ2-3, the V gene TRBV5-6; D gene ambiguous. Germline assignment: CDR1 SGHDT and CDR2 YYEEEE. The CDR3 consists of 12 residues. Trimming cost V 4 bases and J 2 bases, with 5 bases left between them. CDR3 sequence: CASSAYTDTQYF. CDR3 nucleotides: TGTGCCAGCAGCGCATACACAGATACGCAGTATTTT.